The clone carrying this TCR beta chain was picked up one time. Unmatched junction bases numbered 13, after V lost 9 bases and J lost 8 bases. The CDR3 has 15 residues. The germline V gene has CDR1 LNHDA and CDR2 SQIVND (reference sequence). Produced via immunoSEQ multiplex PCR; TCRdb's table is partial and in-frame only. This sample has nearly 350,000 clones; roughly 87% occur once, and the top ten carry more than 0.9%. Enrolled through a virtual design, the participants were between roughly 18 and 89 years of age and came from under 25 US areas. This sample was included in a study of blood T cell repertoires in COVID-19. In the study overall: Both acute and convalescent COVID-19 samples were obtained from the United States, Italy and Spain.

The chain employs TRBV19 and TRBJ1-6; 7 nucleotides align to TRBD1. Sequences were obtained from PBMCs or T cells enriched from blood (not recorded which). The source is a woman aged 25 to 39 who had recovered from COVID-19. CDR3 amino acids: CASNSKQGIDSPLHF. The CDR3 DNA sequence: TGTGCCAGCAACTCGAAACAGGGGATTGATTCACCCCTCCACTTT.